These 21 T cell receptor beta chains were sequenced from one sample in a study of blood T cell repertoires in COVID-19. Sequencing used immunoSEQ multiplex PCR; TCRdb keeps in-frame clones, though not all of them. The sample holds under 55,000 clones, 85% to 90% seen once. Specimen: peripheral blood. These receptors were taken from a human donor in a cohort sampled during active COVID-19.

In its sample, this clone was seen many times. V and J are TRBV28 and TRBJ1-2; a weak D match, TRBD1 (5 bases). Germline V gene lookup returns CDR1 MDHEN and CDR2 SYDVKM. The V and J ends lost 6 bases and 7 bases respectively, with 21 bases between them. The CDR3 runs to 15 residues. The CDR3 sequence: CASSPRRRVVGGYTF. CDR3 sequence (DNA): TGTGCCAGCAGCCCGAGGCGCAGGGTGGTGGGTGGCTACACCTTC.

This clone was detected only once. The V and J genes are TRBV27 and TRBJ2-1; possibly TRBD1 for D (6 bases). Per germline, CDR1 MNHEY and CDR2 SMNVEV (reference sequence). Trimming removed 5 bases from V and 6 bases from J, with 20 bases in between. The CDR3 sequence is 16 residues long. CDR3 DNA: TGTGCCAGCAGTCCCCAACAGGGACACAGTCTCAATGAGCAGTTCTTC. It encodes CASSPQQGHSLNEQFF.

This rearrangement joins TRBV6-6 to TRBJ1-1; D is possibly TRBD1 (6 bases). The V end was cut by 6 bases, the J end by 9 bases, with 23 bases between. The CDR3 is 15 amino acids. CDR1 and CDR2 (germline): MNHNY, SVGAGI (reference sequence). The CDR3 coding sequence is TGTGCCAGCAGCCCCCCCGCGACAGGCAGGTTGAAAGCTTTCTTT. Amino acids: CASSPPATGRLKAFF.

The rearrangement uses TRBV2 and TRBJ2-5, with 10 bases that match TRBD1. CDR3 length: 15 residues. The junction had 4 bases not matched to a gene; V was cut back by 4 bases and J by 2 bases. Germline CDR1 SNHLY, CDR2 FYNNEI. CDR3 in DNA: TGTGCCAGCAGTGCGGGACAGGGGCGACAAGAGACCCAGTACTTC. This encodes CASSAGQGRQETQYF. The full variable domain, rest sourced from reference TRBV2 and TRBJ2-5, is EPEVTQTPSHQVTQMGQEVILRCVPISNHLYFYWYRQILGQKVEFLVSFYNNEISEKSEIFDDQFSVERPDGSNFTLKIRSTKLEDSAMYFCASSAGQGRQETQYFGPGTRLLVL.

V gene TRBV23-1 combines with J gene TRBJ2-2; TRBD1 matches at 8 bases. TRBV23-1 is reported as an ORF; its role is uncertain. The CDR3 extends over 15 amino acids. V dropped 8 bases and J dropped 5; count of bases not matched to a gene: 10. CDR3 region: CASHATGACTGELFF. For the CDR3, the DNA is TGCGCCAGCCACGCGACAGGGGCGTGTACCGGGGAGCTGTTTTTT.

This clone was detected ten times or more. The rearrangement joins TRBV2 to TRBJ2-7, with 8 bases lining up with TRBD1. The germline V gene has CDR1 SNHLY and CDR2 FYNNEI. With 8 bases clipped from V and 3 bases from J, the junction kept 9 bases outside the gene matches. CDR3 length equals 14 residues. The CDR3 reads CASGSGQVIYEQYF. CDR3 coding DNA: TGTGCCAGCGGTTCGGGACAGGTTATCTACGAGCAGTACTTC.

The gene calls are TRBV6-1 and TRBJ1-2; D perhaps matches TRBD1 (6 bases). Germline CDR1 is MNHNS and CDR2 is SASEGT. Trimming removed 3 bases at V and 4 bases at J, with 9 bases between. The CDR3 consists of 13 residues. CDR3 nucleotide sequence: TGTGCCAGCAGTGAGGGGGGGGCCTATGGCTACACCTTC. It translates to CASSEGGAYGYTF.

This clone was recorded once. The genes are TRBV4-1 and TRBJ2-3; TRBD1 aligns across 7 bases. V was pared by 4 bases and J by 4 bases, with 11 bases of the junction left unmatched. CDR1 and CDR2 (germline): MGHRA, YSYEKL. This CDR3 has 16 amino acids. As DNA, the CDR3 is TGCGCCAGCAGCCCCCGGGGCACGGGACAGTCAGATACGCAGTATTTT. It specifies CASSPRGTGQSDTQYF.

The J gene is TRBJ2-1, the V gene TRBV15; 9 bases map to TRBD2. The CDR3 totals 16 residues. CDR1 and CDR2 from the germline V gene are LNHNV and YYDKDF (reference sequence). V gave up 1 base and J gave up 5 bases; unmatched junction bases: 6. CDR3 in DNA: TGTGCCACCAGCAGAGGACATAGCGGGAGCAACAATGAGCAGTTCTTC. Its protein is CATSRGHSGSNNEQFF. Complete variable domain (other parts from reference TRBV15 and TRBJ2-1): DAMVIQNPRYQVTQFGKPVTLSCSQTLNHNVMYWYQQKSSQAPKLLFHYYDKDFNNEADTPDNFQSRRPNTSFCFLDIRSPGLGDTAMYLCATSRGHSGSNNEQFFGPGTRLTVL.

The chain couples TRBV6-5 to TRBJ1-1; D is undetermined. Germline CDR1 reads MNHEY; CDR2 reads SVGAGI. Deletions cut 0 bases from V and 0 bases from J, with 11 bases between. This CDR3 region has 16 residues. CDR3 nucleotide sequence: TGTGCCAGCAGTTACTCGGGCGTATGGATGAACACTGAAGCTTTCTTT. This encodes CASSYSGVWMNTEAFF.

The chain links TRBV10-2 to TRBJ1-5; D remains ambiguous. The germline CDR1 and CDR2 sequences are WSHSY and SAAADI. With 3 bases removed from V and 3 bases from J, the gap between germline ends came to 12 bases. CDR3 length equals 15 residues. Written as DNA, the CDR3 is TGCGCCAGCAGTGATAACGCGGGGTCCAATCAGCCCCAGCATTTT. Translation: CASSDNAGSNQPQHF.

Points on this clone: No conserved phenylalanine or tryptophan is present at the end of the CDR3, so a read error is the likely explanation. The V gene is TRBV19, the J gene TRBJ1-1, with 8 nucleotides matching TRBD1. Germline V gene data show CDR1 as LNHDA and CDR2 as SQIVND (reference sequence). The CDR3 is 15 residues long. Losses at the gene ends were 6 bases for V and 1 base for J; bases not matched to a gene: 7. CDR3 loop: CASSKTGAGNTEAFP. The CDR3 DNA reads as TGTGCCAGTAGCAAGACAGGGGCGGGGAACACTGAAGCTTTCCCT.

The chain employs TRBV19 and TRBJ2-7, with 10 bases identical to TRBD2. The CDR3 has 15 amino acids. Germline trimming cut 3 bases from V and 9 bases from J; bases unmatched to any gene: 11. Germline loops: CDR1 LNHDA, CDR2 SQIVND (reference sequence). CDR3 sequence: CASSMSASGRGSQYF. The CDR3 DNA reads as TGTGCCAGTAGTATGTCCGCTAGCGGGAGAGGTTCGCAGTACTTC.

This sequence joins TRBV4-1 and TRBJ2-1; tentative D call: TRBD1 (6 bases). In germline, CDR1 is MGHRA, CDR2 YSYEKL. The CDR3 contains 16 residues. The V and J ends lost 1 base and 2 bases respectively, with 12 bases between them. The CDR3 DNA sequence: TGCGCCAGCAGCCAAGCCCAAGGACAGACCTACAATGAGCAGTTCTTC. This gives the protein CASSQAQGQTYNEQFF.

The chain joins TRBV29-1 to TRBJ1-5; D might be TRBD1 (5 bases). The CDR3 covers 13 residues. In germline, CDR1 is SQVTM, CDR2 ANQGSEA. Deletions cut 7 bases from V and 0 bases from J, with 10 bases between. In DNA, the CDR3 is TGCAGCGCACAGGAAAATAGCAATCAGCCCCAGCATTTT. It translates to CSAQENSNQPQHF.

V gene TRBV5-4 combines with J gene TRBJ2-2, with TRBD2 as a possible D gene (5 bases). This CDR3 contains 16 residues. CDR1 and CDR2 (germline): SGHNT, YYREEE (reference sequence). Trimming took 3 bases from V and 1 from J, leaving 13 bases between them. In DNA, the CDR3 is TGTGCCAGCAGCTCCCGGGGAACGCTGAACACCGGGGAGCTGTTTTTT. It yields the protein CASSSRGTLNTGELFF.

The chain combines TRBV18 with TRBJ2-5, with D possibly matching TRBD1 (6 bases). This CDR3 is 15 amino acids long. Looked up from germline, CDR1 is KGHSH and CDR2 is LQKENI. The V and J ends lost 6 bases and 5 bases respectively, with 19 bases between them. The CDR3 sequence is CASSSLVGAPETQYF. DNA for the CDR3: TGTGCCAGCTCTTCACTTGTGGGGGCGCCCGAGACCCAGTACTTC.

This clone showed up just once. The genes are TRBV5-1 and TRBJ1-4; tentative D call: TRBD1 (5 bases). V was pared by 2 bases and J by 8 bases, with 10 bases between. The CDR3 has 13 residues. Germline assignment: CDR1 SGHRS and CDR2 YFSETQ. CDR3: CASSLGQNEKLFF. Here the CDR3 DNA reads TGCGCCAGCAGCTTAGGACAAAACGAAAAACTGTTTTTT. The whole variable domain, filled in from reference TRBV5-1 and TRBJ1-4, reads KAGVTQTPRYLIKTRGQQVTLSCSPISGHRSVSWYQQTPGQGLQFLFEYFSETQRNKGNFPGRFSGRQFSNSRSEMNVSTLELGDSALYLCASSLGQNEKLFFGSGTQLSVL.

The count of this clone is one. The rearrangement uses TRBV7-8 and TRBJ2-2, with no clear D. Germline lookup yields CDR1 SGHVS and CDR2 FQNEAQ. The CDR3 contains 14 residues. With 2 bases removed from V and 4 bases from J, the gap between germline ends came to 8 bases. The CDR3: CASSLSLSTGELFF. In DNA, the CDR3 is TGTGCCAGCAGCTTATCACTATCCACCGGGGAGCTGTTTTTT.

This clone was found once. The rearrangement joins TRBV5-1 to TRBJ1-4, with 7 bases matching TRBD1. From germline, CDR1 is SGHRS and CDR2 YFSETQ. The CDR3 has 18 amino acids. V shed 4 bases, J shed 5 bases, and the junction held 17 bases outside the gene matches. The CDR3 protein is CASSTNPGVGTANEKLFF. CDR3 DNA: TGCGCCAGCAGCACCAACCCGGGGGTGGGGACAGCGAATGAAAAACTGTTTTTT.

This rearrangement joins TRBV5-1 to TRBJ2-7; maybe TRBD2 (6 bases). From germline, CDR1 is SGHRS and CDR2 YFSETQ. The V and J ends lost 0 bases and 3 bases respectively, with 10 bases between them. The CDR3 is 14 residues long. This CDR3 is CASSLAGSFYEQYF. The DNA for the CDR3 is TGCGCCAGCAGCTTGGCCGGGAGTTTCTACGAGCAGTACTTC.